Included here is one TCR beta chain sequence, with context. The method was immunoSEQ multiplex PCR; TCRdb's version includes in-frame clones alone and lacks a portion of them. The sample has some 170,000 clones, around 83% seen once. In terms of age and location, participants ranged from roughly 18 to 89 years and lived in about 25 US areas. Participant reports of clinical history set cohort assignment. Cohort 3 donors were reported recovered after two negative PCRs, clearance, or symptom resolution. This sample is part of a study of blood T cell repertoires in COVID-19. As for the study in general: Sources were T cells, B-cell-depleted T cells, or PBMCs; the material itself was cDNA or gDNA.

The CDR3 loop spans 13 amino acids. The V gene's germline CDR1 is SGHAT and CDR2 FQNNGV. V lost 6 bases to trimming and J lost 5 bases, with 10 bases between them. Sequenced material: PBMCs or T cells enriched from blood (not recorded which). The origin of this receptor is a man aged 50 to 60 who had recovered from COVID-19. The chain combines TRBV11-2 with TRBJ1-4; D is possibly TRBD1 (6 bases). The CDR3 coding sequence is TGTGCCAGCAGTAGGACAGTAAATGAAAAACTGTTTTTT. As protein: CASSRTVNEKLFF.